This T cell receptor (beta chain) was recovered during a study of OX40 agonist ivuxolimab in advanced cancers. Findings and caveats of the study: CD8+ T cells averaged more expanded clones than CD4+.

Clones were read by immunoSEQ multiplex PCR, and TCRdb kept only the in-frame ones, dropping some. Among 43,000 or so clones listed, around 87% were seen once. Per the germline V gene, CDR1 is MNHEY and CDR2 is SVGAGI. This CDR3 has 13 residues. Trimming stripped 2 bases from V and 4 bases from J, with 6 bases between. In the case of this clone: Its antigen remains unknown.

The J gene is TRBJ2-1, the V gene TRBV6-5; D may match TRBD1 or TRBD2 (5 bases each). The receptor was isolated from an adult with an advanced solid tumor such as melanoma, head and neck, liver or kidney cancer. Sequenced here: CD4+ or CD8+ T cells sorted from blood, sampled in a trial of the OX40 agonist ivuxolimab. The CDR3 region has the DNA TGTGCCAGCAGTTACGAGGGGTACAATGAGCAGTTCTTC. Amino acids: CASSYEGYNEQFF.